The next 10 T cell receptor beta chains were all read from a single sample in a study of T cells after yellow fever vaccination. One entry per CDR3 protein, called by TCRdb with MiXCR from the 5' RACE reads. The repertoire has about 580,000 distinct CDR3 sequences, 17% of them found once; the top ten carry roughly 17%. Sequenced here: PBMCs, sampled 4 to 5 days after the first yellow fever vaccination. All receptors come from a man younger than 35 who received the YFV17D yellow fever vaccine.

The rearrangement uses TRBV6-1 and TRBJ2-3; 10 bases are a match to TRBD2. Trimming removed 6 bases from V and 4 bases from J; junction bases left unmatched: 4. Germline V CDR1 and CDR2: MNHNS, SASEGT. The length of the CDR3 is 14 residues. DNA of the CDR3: TGTGCCAGCAGGCTAGCGGGGGCCCCAGATACGCAGTATTTT. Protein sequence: CASRLAGAPDTQYF.

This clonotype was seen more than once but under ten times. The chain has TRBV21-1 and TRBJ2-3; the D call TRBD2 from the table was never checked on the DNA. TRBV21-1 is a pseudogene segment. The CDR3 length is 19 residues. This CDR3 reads CASSKGGTSTVQRTDTQYF. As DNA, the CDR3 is TGTGCCAGCAGCAAGGGGGGGACTTCCACCGTACAACGCACAGATACGCAGTATTTT.

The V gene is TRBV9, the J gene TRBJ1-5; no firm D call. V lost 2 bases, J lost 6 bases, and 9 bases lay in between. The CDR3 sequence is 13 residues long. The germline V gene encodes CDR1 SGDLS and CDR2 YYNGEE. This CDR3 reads CASSVEGSQPQHF. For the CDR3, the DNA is TGTGCCAGCAGCGTGGAAGGGTCTCAGCCCCAGCATTTT.

CDR3 in amino acids: CSAAPLGQSNYGYTF. CDR3 DNA sequence: TGCAGTGCTGCGCCTTTGGGACAGAGTAACTATGGCTACACCTTC. The chain is built from TRBV20-1 and TRBJ1-2; TRBD1 aligns across 7 bases. The CDR3 consists of 15 residues. The germline V gene encodes CDR1 DFQATT and CDR2 SNEGSKA (reference sequence). After removal of 5 bases from V and 1 base from J, the junction contained 10 bases not matched to a gene.

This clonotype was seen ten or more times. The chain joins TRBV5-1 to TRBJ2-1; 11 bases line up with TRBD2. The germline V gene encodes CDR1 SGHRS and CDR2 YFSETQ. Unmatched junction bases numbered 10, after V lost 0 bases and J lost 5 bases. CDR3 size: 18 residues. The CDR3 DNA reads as TGCGCCAGCAGCTTGGAACTAGCGGGGGCCGGGAATCACAATGAGCAGTTCTTC. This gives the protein CASSLELAGAGNHNEQFF.

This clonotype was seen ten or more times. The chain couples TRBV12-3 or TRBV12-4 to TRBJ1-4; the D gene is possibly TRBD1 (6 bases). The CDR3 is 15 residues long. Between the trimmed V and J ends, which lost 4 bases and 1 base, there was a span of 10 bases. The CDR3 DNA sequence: TGTGCCAGCAGTTCTTCCAGGGGAACTAATGAAAAACTGTTTTTT. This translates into CASSSSRGTNEKLFF.

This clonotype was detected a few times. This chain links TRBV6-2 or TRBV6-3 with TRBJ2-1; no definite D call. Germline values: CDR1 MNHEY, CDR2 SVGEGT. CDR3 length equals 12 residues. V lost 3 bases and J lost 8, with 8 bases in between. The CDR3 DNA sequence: TGTGCCAGCAGTTATGATGGCTATGAGCAGTTCTTC. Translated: CASSYDGYEQFF.

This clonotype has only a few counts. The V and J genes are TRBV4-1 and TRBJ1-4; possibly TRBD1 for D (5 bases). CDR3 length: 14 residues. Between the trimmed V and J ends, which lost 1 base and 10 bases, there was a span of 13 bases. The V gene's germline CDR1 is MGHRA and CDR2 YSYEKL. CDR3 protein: CASSQVGVRGKLFF. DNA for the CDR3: TGCGCCAGCAGCCAAGTAGGGGTGAGGGGAAAACTGTTTTTT.

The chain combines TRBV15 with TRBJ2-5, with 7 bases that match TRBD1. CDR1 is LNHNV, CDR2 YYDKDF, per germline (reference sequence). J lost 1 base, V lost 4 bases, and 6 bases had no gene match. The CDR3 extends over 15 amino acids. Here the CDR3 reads CATSIHRGAQETQYF. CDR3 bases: TGTGCCACCAGCATACACAGGGGTGCCCAAGAGACCCAGTACTTC.

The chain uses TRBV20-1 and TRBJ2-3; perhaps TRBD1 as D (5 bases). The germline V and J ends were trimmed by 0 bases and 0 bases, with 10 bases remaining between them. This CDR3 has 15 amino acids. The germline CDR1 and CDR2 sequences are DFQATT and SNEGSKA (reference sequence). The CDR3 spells CSARDRQRSTDTQYF. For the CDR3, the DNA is TGCAGTGCTAGAGATCGACAGCGAAGCACAGATACGCAGTATTTT.